This TCR beta chain was found in a study of T cells in Graves' hyperthyroidism and ophthalmopathy. On the study more broadly: Before treatment of any kind, peripheral blood was taken at initial diagnosis. Findings and limits, study-wide: Blood samples included most of the expanded thyroid clonotypes exceeding 0.001. A model of 13 V-J pairs discriminated ophthalmopathy from stable hyperthyroidism.

Amplified regions were TCR beta CDR3 sequences from RNA transcripts. HTBI primers were used for first-round RT-PCR of the TCR CDR3. TCRdb used MiXCR to reprocess the multiplex PCR reads, holding one entry per CDR3 protein. Counted here are 490,000 or so distinct CDR3 sequences, 15% to 20% occurring once; the ten biggest clones make up over 45%. At least ten counts were recorded for this clonotype. What it binds is not known. Active moderate-to-severe ophthalmopathy, Clinical Activity Score at least 3, NOSPECS at least 4, under 3 months' duration. The specimen was blood. This clonotype originated in a man aged 40-49 years with Graves' ophthalmopathy.

This CDR3 reads CASSLMREGTGELFF. For the CDR3, the DNA is TGTGCCAGCAGTTTGATGAGGGAAGGTACCGGGGAGCTGTTTTTT. The chain joins TRBV28 to TRBJ2-2; D is possibly TRBD2 (5 bases). The germline V gene has CDR1 MDHEN and CDR2 SYDVKM. The CDR3 has 15 amino acids. V lost 3 bases to trimming and J lost 5 bases, with 13 bases between them. Complete variable domain (other parts from reference TRBV28 and TRBJ2-2): DVKVTQSSRYLVKRTGEKVFLECVQDMDHENMFWYRQDPGLGLRLIYFSYDVKMKEKGDIPEGYSVSREKKERFSLILESASTNQTSMYLCASSLMREGTGELFFGEGSRLTVL.